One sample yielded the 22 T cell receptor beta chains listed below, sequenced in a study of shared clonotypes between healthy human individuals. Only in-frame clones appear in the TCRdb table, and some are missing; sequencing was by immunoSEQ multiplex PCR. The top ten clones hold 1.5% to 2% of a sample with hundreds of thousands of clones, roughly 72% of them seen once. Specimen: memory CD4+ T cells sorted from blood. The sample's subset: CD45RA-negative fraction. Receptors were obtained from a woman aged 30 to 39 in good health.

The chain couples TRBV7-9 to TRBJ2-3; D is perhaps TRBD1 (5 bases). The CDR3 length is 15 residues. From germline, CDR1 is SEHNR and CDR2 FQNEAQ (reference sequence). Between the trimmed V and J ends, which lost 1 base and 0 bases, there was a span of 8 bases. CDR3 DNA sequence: TGTGCCAGCAGCTTAGACCAGGGAAGCACAGATACGCAGTATTTT. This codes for CASSLDQGSTDTQYF. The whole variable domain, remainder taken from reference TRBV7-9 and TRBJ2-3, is DTGVSQNPRHKITKRGQNVTFRCDPISEHNRLYWYRQTLGQGPEFLTYFQNEAQLEKSRLLSDRFSAERPKGSFSTLEIQRTEQGDSAMYLCASSLDQGSTDTQYFGPGTRLTVL.

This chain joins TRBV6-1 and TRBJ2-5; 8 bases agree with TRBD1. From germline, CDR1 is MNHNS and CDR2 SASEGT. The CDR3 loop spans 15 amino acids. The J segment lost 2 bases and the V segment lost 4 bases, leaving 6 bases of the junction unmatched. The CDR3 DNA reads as TGTGCCAGCAGTGGGACAGGGATTTCACAAGAGACCCAGTACTTC. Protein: CASSGTGISQETQYF.

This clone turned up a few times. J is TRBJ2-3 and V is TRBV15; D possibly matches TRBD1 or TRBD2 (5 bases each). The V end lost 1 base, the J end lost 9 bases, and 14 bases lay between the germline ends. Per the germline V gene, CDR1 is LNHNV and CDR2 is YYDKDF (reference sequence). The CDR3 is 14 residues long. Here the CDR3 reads CATSRGGPAGTQYF. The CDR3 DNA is TGTGCCACCAGCAGAGGGGGACCCGCAGGGACGCAGTATTTT. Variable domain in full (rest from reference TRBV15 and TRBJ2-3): DAMVIQNPRYQVTQFGKPVTLSCSQTLNHNVMYWYQQKSSQAPKLLFHYYDKDFNNEADTPDNFQSRRPNTSFCFLDIRSPGLGDTAMYLCATSRGGPAGTQYFGPGTRLTVL.

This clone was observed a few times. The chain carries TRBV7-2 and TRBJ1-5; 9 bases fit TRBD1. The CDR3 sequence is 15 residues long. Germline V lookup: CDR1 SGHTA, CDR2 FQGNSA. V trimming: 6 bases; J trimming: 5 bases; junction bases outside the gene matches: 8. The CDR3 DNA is TGTGCCAGCAGACGGGACAGGGCGGGAGATCAGCCCCAGCATTTT. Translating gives CASRRDRAGDQPQHF.

In DNA, the CDR3 is TGTGCCAGCAGCCAGACAGGGGGCAGAGGCTACACCTTC. Translating gives CASSQTGGRGYTF. J is TRBJ1-2 and V is TRBV7-9, with 10 bases that match TRBD1. Germline assignment: CDR1 SEHNR and CDR2 FQNEAQ (reference sequence). The CDR3 loop spans 13 amino acids. Losses at the gene ends were 5 bases for V and 8 bases for J; bases not matched to a gene: 5.

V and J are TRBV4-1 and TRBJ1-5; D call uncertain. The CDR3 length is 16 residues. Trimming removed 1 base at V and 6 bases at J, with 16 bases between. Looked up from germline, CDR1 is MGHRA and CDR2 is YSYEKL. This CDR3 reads CASSQVPRTEAQPQHF. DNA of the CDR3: TGCGCCAGCAGCCAAGTTCCTAGGACCGAGGCTCAGCCCCAGCATTTT.

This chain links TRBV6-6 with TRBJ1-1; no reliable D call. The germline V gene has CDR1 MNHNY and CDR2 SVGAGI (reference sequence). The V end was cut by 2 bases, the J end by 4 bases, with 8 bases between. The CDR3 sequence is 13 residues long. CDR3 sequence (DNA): TGTGCCAGCAGTTACGCGGACCTCACTGAAGCTTTCTTT. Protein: CASSYADLTEAFF.

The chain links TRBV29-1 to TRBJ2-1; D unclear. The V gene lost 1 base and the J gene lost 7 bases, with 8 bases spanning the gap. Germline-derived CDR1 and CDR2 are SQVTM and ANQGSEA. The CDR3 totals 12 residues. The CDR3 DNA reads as TGCAGCGTTGAAGGGCTTGGGAATGAGCAGTTCTTC. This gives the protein CSVEGLGNEQFF.

The CDR3 region is CAWSRPSGTVDTQYF. The CDR3 region has the DNA TGTGCCTGGAGTAGGCCTAGCGGGACTGTGGATACGCAGTATTTT. The chain uses TRBV30 and TRBJ2-3, with 9 bases matching TRBD2. The CDR3 length is 15 residues. In germline, CDR1 is GTSNPN, CDR2 SVGIG (reference sequence). With V trimmed by 2 bases and J by 6 bases, 9 bases remained unmatched.

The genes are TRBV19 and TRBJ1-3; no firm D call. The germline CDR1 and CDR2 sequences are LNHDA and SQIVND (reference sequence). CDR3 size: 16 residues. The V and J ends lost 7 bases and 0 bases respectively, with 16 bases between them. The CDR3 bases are TGTGCCAGTATCCGCTCCCGGGGATTCTCTGGAAACACCATATATTTT. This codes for CASIRSRGFSGNTIYF.

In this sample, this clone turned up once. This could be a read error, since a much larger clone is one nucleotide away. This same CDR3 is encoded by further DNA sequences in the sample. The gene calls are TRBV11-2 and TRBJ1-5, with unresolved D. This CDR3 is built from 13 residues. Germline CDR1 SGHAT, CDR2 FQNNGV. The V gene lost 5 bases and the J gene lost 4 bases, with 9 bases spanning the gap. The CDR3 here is CASSPDGNQPQHF. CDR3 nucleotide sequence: TGTGCCAGCAGCCCGGACGGGAATCAGCCCCAGCATTTT.

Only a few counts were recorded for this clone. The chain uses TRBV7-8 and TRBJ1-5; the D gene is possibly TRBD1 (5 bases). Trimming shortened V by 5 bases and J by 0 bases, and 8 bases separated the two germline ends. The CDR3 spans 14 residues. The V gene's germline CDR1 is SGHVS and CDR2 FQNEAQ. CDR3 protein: CASSAGNSNQPQHF. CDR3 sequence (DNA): TGTGCCAGCAGCGCAGGGAATAGCAATCAGCCCCAGCATTTT. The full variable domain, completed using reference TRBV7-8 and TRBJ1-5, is GAGVSQSPRYKVAKRGQDVALRCDPISGHVSLFWYQQALGQGPEFLTYFQNEAQLDKSGLPSDRFFAERPEGSVSTLKIQRTQQEDSAVYLCASSAGNSNQPQHFGDGTRLSIL.

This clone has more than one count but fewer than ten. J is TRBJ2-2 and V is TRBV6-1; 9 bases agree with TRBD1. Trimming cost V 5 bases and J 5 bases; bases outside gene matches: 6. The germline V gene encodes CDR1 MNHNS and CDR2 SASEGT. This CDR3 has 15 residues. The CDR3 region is CASSTGTGTTGELFF. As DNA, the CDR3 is TGTGCCAGCAGTACCGGGACAGGGACTACCGGGGAGCTGTTTTTT.

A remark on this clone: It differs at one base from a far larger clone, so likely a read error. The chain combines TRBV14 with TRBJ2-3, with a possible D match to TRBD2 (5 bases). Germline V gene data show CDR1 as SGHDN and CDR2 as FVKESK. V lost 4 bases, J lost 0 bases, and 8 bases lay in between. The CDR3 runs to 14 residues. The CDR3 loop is CASSLRGSTDTQYF. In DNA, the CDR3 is TGTGCCAGCAGCCTCCGGGGTAGCACAGATACGCAGTATTTT.

The CDR3 reads CASGPGQNEQFF. DNA of the CDR3: TGTGCCAGCGGACCAGGGCAGAATGAGCAGTTCTTC. The chain carries TRBV7-2 and TRBJ2-1; possible D gene TRBD1, 5 bases. This CDR3 is built from 12 residues. V lost 8 bases and J 7 bases, leaving 12 bases between the germline ends. Per the germline V gene, CDR1 is SGHTA and CDR2 is FQGNSA.

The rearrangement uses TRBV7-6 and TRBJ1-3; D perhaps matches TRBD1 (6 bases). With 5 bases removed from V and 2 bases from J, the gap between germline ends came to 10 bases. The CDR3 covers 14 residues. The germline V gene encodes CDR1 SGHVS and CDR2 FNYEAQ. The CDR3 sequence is CASSRGTPGNTIYF. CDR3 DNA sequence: TGTGCCAGCAGCCGCGGGACACCTGGAAACACCATATATTTT.

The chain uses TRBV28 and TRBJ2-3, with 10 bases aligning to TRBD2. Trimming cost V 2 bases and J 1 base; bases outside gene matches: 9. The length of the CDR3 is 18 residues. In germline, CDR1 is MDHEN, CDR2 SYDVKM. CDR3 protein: CASSLGLAGDVGTDTQYF. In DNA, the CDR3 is TGTGCCAGCAGTTTAGGGCTAGCGGGAGATGTGGGCACAGATACGCAGTATTTT.

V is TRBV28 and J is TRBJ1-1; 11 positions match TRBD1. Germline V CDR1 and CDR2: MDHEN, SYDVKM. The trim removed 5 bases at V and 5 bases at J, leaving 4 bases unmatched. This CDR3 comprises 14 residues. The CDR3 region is CASSRTGGKTEAFF. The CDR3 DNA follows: TGTGCCAGCAGTCGGACAGGGGGCAAAACTGAAGCTTTCTTT.

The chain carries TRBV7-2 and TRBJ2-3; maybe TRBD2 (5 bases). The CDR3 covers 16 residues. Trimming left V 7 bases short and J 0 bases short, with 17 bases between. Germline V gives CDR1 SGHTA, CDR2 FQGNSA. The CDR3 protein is CASTKRAGVSTDTQYF. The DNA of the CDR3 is TGTGCCAGCACTAAAAGGGCGGGCGTCAGCACAGATACGCAGTATTTT.

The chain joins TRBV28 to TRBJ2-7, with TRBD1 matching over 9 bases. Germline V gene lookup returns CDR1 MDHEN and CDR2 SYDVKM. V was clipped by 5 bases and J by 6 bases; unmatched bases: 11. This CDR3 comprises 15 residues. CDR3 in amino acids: CASSAVGTGMREQYF. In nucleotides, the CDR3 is TGTGCCAGCAGTGCCGTAGGGACAGGGATGCGCGAGCAGTACTTC.

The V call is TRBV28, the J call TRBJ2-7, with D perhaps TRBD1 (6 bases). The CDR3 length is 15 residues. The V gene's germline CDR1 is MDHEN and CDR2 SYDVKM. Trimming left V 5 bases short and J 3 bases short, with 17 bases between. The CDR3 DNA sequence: TGTGCCAGCAGTCCGACAGGTGCCTTTGGCTACGAGCAGTACTTC. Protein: CASSPTGAFGYEQYF.

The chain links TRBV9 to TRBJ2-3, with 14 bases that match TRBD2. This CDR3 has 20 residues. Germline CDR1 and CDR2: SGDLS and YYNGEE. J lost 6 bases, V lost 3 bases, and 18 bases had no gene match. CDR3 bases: TGTGCCAGCAGCGCAAACCCCATTGCCGGACTAGCGGGAGGCTGGGATACGCAGTATTTT. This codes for CASSANPIAGLAGGWDTQYF.